Detailed here is one T cell receptor beta chain. Its target is not known. The data are from a study of T cells in Graves' hyperthyroidism and ophthalmopathy. CDR1 and CDR2 from the germline V gene are MNHNS and SASEGT. There are 14 residues in the CDR3. V lost 4 bases and J lost 3, with 10 bases in between. Individuals with ophthalmopathy presented a Clinical Activity Score of at least 3, a NOSPECS grade of at least 4 and a duration under 3 months. There were TCR beta CDR3 regions amplified from RNA transcripts. The study used the HTBI primer set for a first-round RT-PCR of the TCR CDR3. TCRdb re-called the multiplex PCR reads through MiXCR, storing one row per CDR3 protein. The sample carries nearly 600,000 distinct CDR3 sequences, 14% recorded once. Findings and caveats of the study: The model foresaw ophthalmopathy a median approximately 6.3 months prior to onset.

The sample taken for sequencing was blood. The gene calls are TRBV6-1 and TRBJ2-4, with D tentatively TRBD1 or TRBD2 (5 bases each). The receptor's source is a woman aged 18-35 years with Graves' ophthalmopathy. In DNA form, the CDR3 reads TGTGCCAGCAGTGCCGGGACGGGCAAAAACATTCAGTACTTC. Its protein product is CASSAGTGKNIQYF.